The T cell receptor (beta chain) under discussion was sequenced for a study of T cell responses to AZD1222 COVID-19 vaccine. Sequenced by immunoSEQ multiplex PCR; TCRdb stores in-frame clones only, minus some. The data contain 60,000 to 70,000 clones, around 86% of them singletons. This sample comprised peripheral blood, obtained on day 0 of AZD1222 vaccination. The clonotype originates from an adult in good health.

The CDR3 loop reads CASSSDIYEQYF. For the CDR3, the DNA is TGTGCCAGCAGCTCGGACATCTACGAGCAGTACTTC. The V and J genes are TRBV7-9 and TRBJ2-7, with D possibly being TRBD1 (5 bases). V was cut by 4 bases and J by 3 bases, with 7 bases left in between. Germline V lookup: CDR1 SEHNR, CDR2 FQNEAQ (reference sequence). The CDR3 contains 12 residues.